This T cell receptor beta chain was retrieved from a study of blood T cell repertoires in COVID-19. About the study: Specimens from acute and convalescent COVID-19 originated in the United States, Italy and Spain. Sample material is recorded as cDNA or gDNA derived from T cells, B-cell-depleted T cells, or PBMCs.

The repertoire was sequenced with immunoSEQ multiplex PCR; TCRdb's copy has only in-frame clones and lacks some. The repertoire holds around 300,000 clones, with 75% to 90% as singletons. The TCR sequence derives from a man aged 18 to 30 with active or convalescent COVID-19. Sequencing was performed on peripheral blood.

CDR3 DNA: TGTGCCAGCTCTCCTACCCATACAGTCCAAGAGACCCAGTACTTC. The encoded protein is CASSPTHTVQETQYF. The chain couples TRBV18 to TRBJ2-5; no definite D call. Germline CDR1 and CDR2: KGHSH and LQKENI. V shed 6 bases and J shed 1 base, with 15 bases lying between them. This CDR3 region has 15 residues.